The present T cell receptor (beta chain) was sequenced within a study of Ad26.COV2.S vaccination and SARS-CoV-2 variants. Sequencing was performed with immunoSEQ multiplex PCR; in TCRdb, only in-frame clones are kept and a portion is missing. The profile shows fewer than 800,000 clones, 70% to 90% of them singletons. Treatment here: some 20 received Ad26.COV2.S at low or high dose, single or two shots; roughly five received placebo; per-sample allocation not given. Specimen acquisition occurred on day 63 following the initial vaccine or placebo injection. The CDR3 is 14 residues long. V lost 7 bases and J lost 2; bases outside the gene matches: 6. Germline V gene lookup returns CDR1 ENHRY and CDR2 SYGVKD.

This clonotype was sampled from a person aged 18-65 years who received the Ad26.COV2.S COVID-19 vaccine or a placebo. The genes are TRBV10-3 and TRBJ2-3; 7 bases fit TRBD1. This specimen consisted of peripheral blood, obtained in a trial of Ad26.COV2.S vaccine versus placebo. The DNA for the CDR3 is TGTGCCATCACCTCGGGACAGCTCACAGATACGCAGTATTTT. Its translation is CAITSGQLTDTQYF.